This passage covers 25 T cell receptor beta chains from one sample sequenced in a study of blood T cell repertoires in COVID-19. Repertoires were generated with immunoSEQ multiplex PCR, while TCRdb's copy carries only in-frame clones and drops some. The table records 35,000 to 50,000 clones, 80% to 90% of them present only once. The specimen sequenced was peripheral blood. The receptors here all came from a woman aged 40 to 50 with acute or convalescent COVID-19.

The chain recombines TRBV4-1 with TRBJ1-2; 8 bases are shared with TRBD1. The CDR3 covers 17 residues. Per the germline V gene, CDR1 is MGHRA and CDR2 is YSYEKL. The junction had 10 bases not matched to a gene; V was cut back by 0 bases and J by 4 bases. The CDR3 DNA reads TGCGCCAGCAGCCAAGAATCGCAGGGGGCGCGCGCCTATGGCTACACCTTC. The encoded protein is CASSQESQGARAYGYTF.

The J gene is TRBJ2-1, the V gene TRBV3-1 (or the pseudogene TRBV3-2), with 9 bases that match TRBD2. V dropped 4 bases and J dropped 7; count of bases not matched to a gene: 8. The germline V gene has CDR1 LGHDT and CDR2 YNNKEL (reference sequence). The CDR3 is 15 residues long. CDR3 DNA sequence: TGTGCCAGCAGCCTCGGGACTAGCCCCATAAATGAGCAGTTCTTC. Translation: CASSLGTSPINEQFF.

This clone was counted once. This chain's CDR3 is CASSDRTLPSSYNSPLHF. CDR3 coding DNA: TGCGCCAGCAGCGATCGGACATTACCGAGCTCCTATAATTCACCCCTCCACTTT. The chain links TRBV4-1 to TRBJ1-6; weak D call: TRBD1 (5 bases). The V end lost 5 bases, the J end lost 0 bases, and 17 bases lay between the germline ends. The V gene's germline CDR1 is MGHRA and CDR2 YSYEKL. The CDR3 is made up of 18 amino acids.

The V gene is TRBV11-2, the J gene TRBJ1-3; 9 bases match TRBD1. Per germline, CDR1 SGHAT and CDR2 FQNNGV. CDR3 length equals 19 residues. J lost 0 bases, V lost 5 bases, and 14 bases had no gene match. As DNA, the CDR3 is TGTGCCAGCAGCCTCCGAGTGGGGGACAGGGCCAGCTCTGGAAACACCATATATTTT. Protein sequence: CASSLRVGDRASSGNTIYF.

Written as DNA, the CDR3 is TGCGCCAGCAGCCAGGGACAGGGTGGAGATACGCAGTATTTT. This encodes CASSQGQGGDTQYF. The V call is TRBV4-3, the J call TRBJ2-3, with 9 nucleotides matching TRBD1. Per germline, CDR1 LGHNA and CDR2 YSLEER. With V trimmed by 3 bases and J by 5 bases, 3 bases remained unmatched. This CDR3 contains 14 residues.

V gene TRBV19 combines with J gene TRBJ2-4; 12 bases agree with TRBD2. Trimming at V came to 4 bases and at J to 0 bases, leaving 10 bases not matched to a gene. CDR1 is LNHDA and CDR2 is SQIVND in the germline V gene (reference sequence). This CDR3 has 19 residues. CDR3 loop: CASSRSLAGGPSAKNIQYF. CDR3 nucleotides: TGTGCCAGTAGTAGGTCCCTAGCGGGGGGGCCCTCAGCCAAAAACATTCAGTACTTC.

CDR3 loop: CASSRTGTSGGRDTQYF. The CDR3 nucleotides read TGTGCCAGCAGCCGTACTGGGACTAGCGGGGGAAGGGATACGCAGTATTTT. V gene TRBV4-2 combines with J gene TRBJ2-3, with 14 bases aligning to TRBD2. CDR1 is LGHNA, CDR2 YNFKEQ, per germline. The length of the CDR3 is 17 residues. V lost 4 bases and J lost 6; bases outside the gene matches: 9.

The chain is built from TRBV7-2 and TRBJ1-2, with D tentatively TRBD1 (5 bases). CDR3 length: 15 residues. The V end was cut by 5 bases, the J end by 0 bases, with 13 bases between. CDR1 is SGHTA and CDR2 is FQGNSA in the germline V gene. CDR3 residues: CASSERDLANYGYTF. The DNA of the CDR3 is TGTGCCAGCAGCGAGCGGGACCTAGCTAACTATGGCTACACCTTC.

J is TRBJ2-1 and V is TRBV28; 14 bases agree with TRBD2. From germline, CDR1 is MDHEN and CDR2 SYDVKM. Unmatched junction bases numbered 11, after V lost 6 bases and J lost 7 bases. The CDR3 runs to 17 residues. The CDR3 DNA reads as TGTGCCAGCAGGGGGGGACTAGCGGGAGTGGTTGGAAATGAGCAGTTCTTC. It is translated as CASRGGLAGVVGNEQFF.

The chain is built from TRBV30 and TRBJ2-7, with 8 positions matching TRBD1. After removal of 2 bases from V and 3 bases from J, the junction contained 3 bases not matched to a gene. There are 13 residues in the CDR3. Per the germline V gene, CDR1 is GTSNPN and CDR2 is SVGIG (reference sequence). The CDR3, as DNA: TGTGCCTGGAGTCACGACAGGGGCTACGAGCAGTACTTC. It codes for CAWSHDRGYEQYF. Combining the CDR3 with reference TRBV30 and TRBJ2-7 gives the whole variable domain SQTIHQWPATLVQPVGSPLSLECTVEGTSNPNLYWYRQAAGRGLQLLFYSVGIGQISSEVPQNLSASRPQDRQFILSSKKLLLSDSGFYLCAWSHDRGYEQYFGPGTRLTVT.

The rearrangement links TRBV28 to TRBJ2-5; 9 positions agree with TRBD1. After removal of 6 bases from V and 6 bases from J, the junction contained 11 bases not matched to a gene. Looked up from germline, CDR1 is MDHEN and CDR2 is SYDVKM. The CDR3 length is 15 residues. The CDR3 DNA follows: TGTGCCAGCAGCCTAGGGACAGGGAATGTGAAGACCCAGTACTTC. As protein: CASSLGTGNVKTQYF.

The chain carries TRBV7-9 and TRBJ2-7, with no clear D. CDR1 SEHNR and CDR2 FQNEAQ come from the germline V gene (reference sequence). Between the trimmed V and J ends, which lost 7 bases and 5 bases, there was a span of 12 bases. This CDR3 is built from 12 residues. This chain's CDR3 is CASTNPFNEQYF. Written as DNA, the CDR3 is TGTGCCAGCACCAATCCATTCAACGAGCAGTACTTC.

The chain recombines TRBV5-1 with TRBJ2-7, with D possibly being TRBD1 (5 bases). The germline V and J ends were trimmed by 3 bases and 5 bases, with 9 bases remaining between them. CDR1 is SGHRS and CDR2 is YFSETQ in the germline V gene. CDR3 size: 12 residues. The CDR3 region is CASSSQGNEQYF. CDR3 DNA sequence: TGCGCCAGCAGCTCGCAGGGCAACGAGCAGTACTTC.

A single count supports this clone. The chain uses TRBV11-2 and TRBJ1-2; 8 nucleotides line up with TRBD1. The CDR3 runs 17 residues. With 5 bases clipped from V and 1 base from J, the junction kept 12 bases outside the gene matches. CDR1 is SGHAT and CDR2 is FQNNGV in the germline V gene. The CDR3 sequence is CASSPPGQGAFNYGYTF. CDR3 in DNA: TGTGCCAGCAGCCCTCCCGGACAGGGAGCTTTTAACTATGGCTACACCTTC.

J is TRBJ2-5 and V is TRBV4-2; 10 bases fit TRBD1. V lost 4 bases to trimming and J lost 5 bases; unmatched junction nucleotides: 13. Germline loops: CDR1 LGHNA, CDR2 YNFKEQ. CDR3 length equals 17 residues. The CDR3: CASSPEPLGTGVETQYF. For the CDR3, the DNA is TGTGCCAGCAGCCCAGAACCGCTTGGGACAGGGGTTGAGACCCAGTACTTC.

This chain links TRBV2 with TRBJ1-6, with D perhaps matching TRBD1 (6 bases). This CDR3 spans 14 amino acids. Germline assignment: CDR1 SNHLY and CDR2 FYNNEI. Trimming stripped 8 bases from V and 6 bases from J, with 14 bases between. Here the CDR3 reads CASEDRSRNSPLHF. In DNA form, the CDR3 reads TGTGCCAGCGAAGACAGGTCCCGTAATTCACCCCTCCACTTT.

This chain joins TRBV30 and TRBJ2-1; D is ambiguous. This CDR3 has 13 residues. Deletions cut 2 bases from V and 2 bases from J, with 7 bases between. Germline V gene data show CDR1 as GTSNPN and CDR2 as SVGIG (reference sequence). The CDR3 DNA is TGTGCCTGGAGTCGTCGTACCTACAATGAGCAGTTCTTC. Its translation: CAWSRRTYNEQFF.

The chain uses TRBV4-1 and TRBJ2-2; D is possibly TRBD2 (5 bases). CDR1 is MGHRA and CDR2 is YSYEKL in the germline V gene. CDR3 length equals 16 residues. V lost 4 bases, J lost 4 bases, and 16 bases lay in between. The CDR3 protein is CASSPPESGFTGELFF. The CDR3 DNA follows: TGCGCCAGCAGCCCGCCGGAGTCGGGGTTCACCGGGGAGCTGTTTTTT.

This clone occurred a few times. This chain joins TRBV11-2 and TRBJ2-1; a weak D match, TRBD2 (7 bases). Trimming cost V 4 bases and J 8 bases, with 24 bases left between them. Per germline, CDR1 SGHAT and CDR2 FQNNGV. CDR3 length: 17 residues. The CDR3 nucleotides read TGTGCCAGCAGCTCCACCCAATTCCCTCAGGGGAGGGATGAGCAGTTCTTC. This translates into CASSSTQFPQGRDEQFF.

The rearrangement joins TRBV19 to TRBJ1-5; possible D gene TRBD1, 6 bases. CDR3 length equals 12 residues. With 11 bases removed from V and 4 bases from J, the gap between germline ends came to 12 bases. CDR1 is LNHDA and CDR2 is SQIVND in the germline V gene (reference sequence). The chain's CDR3 is CASGQQNQPQHF. The CDR3 bases are TGTGCCTCCGGACAGCAAAATCAGCCCCAGCATTTT.

This clone was counted between two and nine times. The V call is TRBV19, the J call TRBJ2-2; D is perhaps TRBD2 (5 bases). The CDR3 is made up of 15 amino acids. Per the germline V gene, CDR1 is LNHDA and CDR2 is SQIVND (reference sequence). V was pared by 7 bases and J by 8 bases, with 20 bases between. The CDR3 DNA reads TGTGCCAGTACCCTAATGGACTCAGTGGCGGGGGAGCTGTTTTTT. Residues: CASTLMDSVAGELFF.

V gene TRBV6-4 combines with J gene TRBJ1-1; D unresolved. Between the trimmed V and J ends, which lost 3 bases and 2 bases, there was a span of 7 bases. This CDR3 has 13 residues. Germline CDR1 is MRHNA and CDR2 is SNTAGT. In DNA form, the CDR3 reads TGTGCCAGCAGTGAGGTGAGAAACACTGAAGCTTTCTTT. Encoded protein: CASSEVRNTEAFF.

This chain uses TRBV6-6 with TRBJ2-7; D is possibly TRBD2 (6 bases). Trimming shortened V by 5 bases and J by 2 bases, and 10 bases separated the two germline ends. The germline CDR1 and CDR2 sequences are MNHNY and SVGAGI (reference sequence). The CDR3 is 13 amino acids. The CDR3 nucleotides read TGTGCCAGCAGTAGGGACTTCACCTACGAGCAGTACTTC. It codes for CASSRDFTYEQYF.

The rearrangement joins TRBV28 to TRBJ1-1; no firm D call. The V end was cut by 4 bases, the J end by 0 bases, with 15 bases between. Germline CDR1 reads MDHEN; CDR2 reads SYDVKM. The CDR3 covers 16 residues. As DNA, the CDR3 is TGTGCCAGCAGTTCGGCCGAGGTCGAAATGAACACTGAAGCTTTCTTT. Residues: CASSSAEVEMNTEAFF.

The V call is TRBV10-2, the J call TRBJ2-7; 7 bases line up with TRBD2. This CDR3 is 13 amino acids long. The V gene end was trimmed by 7 bases and the J gene end by 2 bases; junction bases not matched to a gene: 5. Germline V lookup: CDR1 WSHSY, CDR2 SAAADI. The CDR3 DNA follows: TGCGCCAGCACGGCGGGAGCGACCTACGAGCAGTACTTC. Translated: CASTAGATYEQYF.